The clone carrying this T cell receptor (beta chain) showed up many times. These data come from a study of spatial heterogeneity in lung cancer. TCRdb reprocessed the 5' RACE reads via MiXCR and lists one record per CDR3 protein. Found here are about 36,000 distinct CDR3 sequences, approximately 8% of them singletons; the top ten hold about 9.4%. Time point denoted: blood at routine non-recurrence follow-up after resection. The CDR3 covers 16 residues. The TCR comes from a male donor with early-stage non-small cell lung cancer. The chain combines TRBV21-1 with TRBJ1-2; TRBD1 is the table's D call, not checked against the DNA. TRBV21-1 is a documented pseudogene. The specimen was PBMCs, collected at follow-up. The CDR3 here is CASSKERVGASSGYTF. CDR3 nucleotide sequence: TGTGCCAGCAGCAAAGAGAGGGTCGGGGCGTCGAGCGGCTACACCTTC.